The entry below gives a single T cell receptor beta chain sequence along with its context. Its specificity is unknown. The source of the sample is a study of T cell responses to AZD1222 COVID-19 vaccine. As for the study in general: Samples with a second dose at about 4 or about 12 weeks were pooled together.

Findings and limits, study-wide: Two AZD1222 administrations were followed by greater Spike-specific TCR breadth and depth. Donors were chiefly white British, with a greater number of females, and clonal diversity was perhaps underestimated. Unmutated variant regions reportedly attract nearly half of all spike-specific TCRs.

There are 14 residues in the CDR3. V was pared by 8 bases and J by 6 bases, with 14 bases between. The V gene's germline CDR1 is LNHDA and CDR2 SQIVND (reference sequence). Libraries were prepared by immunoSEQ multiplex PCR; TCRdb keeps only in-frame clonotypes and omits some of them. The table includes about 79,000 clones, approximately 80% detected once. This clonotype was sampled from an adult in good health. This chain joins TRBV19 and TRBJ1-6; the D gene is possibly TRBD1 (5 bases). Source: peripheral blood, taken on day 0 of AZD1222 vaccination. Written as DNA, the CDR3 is TGTGCCAGTTCGACGAGGGACGTTAATTCACCCCTCCACTTT. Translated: CASSTRDVNSPLHF.